A selection of T cell receptor beta chains follows, all from one sample in a study of human T cells and chemical hapten exposure. MiXCR, applied by TCRdb to the RACE reads, yields one record per CDR3 protein. This table has 65,000 to 95,000 distinct CDR3 sequences, around 9.3% appearing once. The sequenced material came from whole blood. The receptors here all came from a female donor in good health. Some clones in this sample may be carry-over from other donors' samples. The CDR3 runs from the conserved cysteine through the conserved F or W. D genes are given only for firm matches. Some rows have no size entry. The others give once, few or many, or a class for an expanded clone.

clone_size | d_call | j_call | v_call | cdr3_nt | cdr3_aa
few | . | TRBJ1-5 | TRBV6-5 | TGTGCCAGCAGATCCGGACCGCGATATAGCAATCAGCCCCAGCATTTT | CASRSGPRYSNQPQHF
many | . | TRBJ2-6 | TRBV5-1 | TGCGCCAGCACCTACTCTGGGGCCAACGTCCTGACTTTC | CASTYSGANVLTF
few | TRBD1 | TRBJ2-1 | TRBV30 | TGTGCCTGGGACAGGGGTTTCGACAATGAGCAGTTCTTC | CAWDRGFDNEQFF
few | . | TRBJ1-5 | TRBV4-3 | TGCGCCAGCAGCCGGAACGGGGACGGACTGGCGCCCCAGCATTTT | CASSRNGDGLAPQHF
few | . | TRBJ1-2 | TRBV10-3 | TGTGCCATCAGTGCAGGGAGGGGGTATGGCTACACCTTC | CAISAGRGYGYTF
many | . | TRBJ1-6 | TRBV6-1 | TGTGCCAGCACCGATACGGCAGGGGAAGGTTCACCCCTCCACTTT | CASTDTAGEGSPLHF
many | . | TRBJ2-6 | TRBV27 | TGTGCGTCGGGTATGGGCCTTTTTCCTGGGGCCAACGTCCTGACTTTC | CASGMGLFPGANVLTF
many | TRBD1 | TRBJ2-1 | TRBV4-3 | TGCGCCAGCAGCCAAGCCCAGGGGGCCTACAATGAGCAGTTCTTC | CASSQAQGAYNEQFF
many | TRBD2 | TRBJ2-1 | TRBV6-2/TRBV6-3 | TGTGCCAGCAGTCCGACTAGCGGGGGGCTATACAATGAGCAGTTCTTC | CASSPTSGGLYNEQFF
many | TRBD2 | TRBJ2-1 | TRBV5-1 | TGCGCCAGCAGCTTGGGACTAGCGGATTTCAATGAGCAGTTCTTC | CASSLGLADFNEQFF
. | . | TRBJ1-1 | TRBV20-1 | TGCAGTGCTAGATTCTTTTCCGGGCAGACTGAAGCTTTCTTT | CSARFFSGQTEAFF
. | . | TRBJ1-5 | TRBV29-1 | TGCAGCGTTGGGCCAGGGGTAGATCAGCCCCAGCATTTT | CSVGPGVDQPQHF
many | TRBD1 | TRBJ2-6 | TRBV12-3/TRBV12-4 | TGTGCCAGCAGTTTAAGACGGACAGGGACTTCCTCCGGGGCCAACGTCCTGACTTTC | CASSLRRTGTSSGANVLTF
. | . | TRBJ2-7 | TRBV29-1 | TGCAGCGTTGAATTGCAGGGTATCGACTACGAGCAGTACTTC | CSVELQGIDYEQYF
many | . | TRBJ1-5 | TRBV2 | TGTGCCAGCAGTGGGGTGCTTGGGATCCGTACCAATCAGCCCCAGCATTTT | CASSGVLGIRTNQPQHF
many | TRBD1 | TRBJ1-2 | TRBV5-1 | TGCGCCAGCAGCTTGCCGGACAGGGACTATGGCTACACCTTC | CASSLPDRDYGYTF
. | . | TRBJ1-5 | TRBV28 | TGTGCCAGCAGTCAGCGTTCGGGCTTACAGCCCCAGCATTTT | CASSQRSGLQPQHF
. | TRBD2 | TRBJ2-2 | TRBV5-6 | TGTGCCAGCAGCTCAGGACTAGCGGGGGGGCCCCTATGGGACACCGGGGAGCTGTTTTTT | CASSSGLAGGPLWDTGELFF
few | TRBD2 | TRBJ2-5 | TRBV5-4 | TGTGCCAGCAGCTTGGTGCGACTAGCGGGGGAAGAGACCCAGTACTTC | CASSLVRLAGEETQYF
many | TRBD1 | TRBJ2-7 | TRBV4-3 | TGCGCCAGCAGCCAGGACCCGGACAGGGCTGCATACGAGCAGTACTTC | CASSQDPDRAAYEQYF
few | TRBD1 | TRBJ1-4 | TRBV20-1 | TGCAGTGCTAGAGAACAGGGGGAGACGATCAATGAAAAACTGTTTTTT | CSAREQGETINEKLFF
many | TRBD2 | TRBJ2-3 | TRBV6-5 | TGTGCCAGCAGTTACTCCCGACTAGCGGGGGGCACAGATACGCAGTATTTT | CASSYSRLAGGTDTQYF
many | . | TRBJ1-2 | TRBV12-3/TRBV12-4 | TGTGCCAGCAGTTTAGAGGACAGCCGGGGCTACACCTTC | CASSLEDSRGYTF
few | . | TRBJ2-6 | TRBV10-3 | TGTGCCATCAGTGACGGACATCCTAGCTCTGGGGCCAACGTCCTGACTTTC | CAISDGHPSSGANVLTF
few | . | TRBJ1-1 | TRBV5-1 | TGCGCCAGCAGCTTGGGCTTGAGAGCTCCCTCTGAAGCTTTCTTT | CASSLGLRAPSEAFF
. | . | TRBJ1-5 | TRBV28 | TGTGCCAGCAGTGAAGAGGGGTACAATCAGCCCCAGCATTTT | CASSEEGYNQPQHF
many | . | TRBJ1-1 | TRBV5-1 | TGCGCCAGCAGCTTGTACAGGACGAACACTGAAGCTTTCTTT | CASSLYRTNTEAFF
many | . | TRBJ2-3 | TRBV14 | TGTGCCAGCTCCCAGGCGGTCCAGGTCGAAGCAGATACGCAGTATTTT | CASSQAVQVEADTQYF
. | TRBD2 | TRBJ2-3 | TRBV7-9 | TGTGCCAGCAGCCGCGGTAGCGGGGGGGTCCAAAGCACAGATACGCAGTATTTT | CASSRGSGGVQSTDTQYF
many | . | TRBJ2-7 | TRBV20-1 | TGCAGTGCAGAGATGGCACAGGGATCCGCCGAGCAGTACTTC | CSAEMAQGSAEQYF
many | . | TRBJ1-4 | TRBV4-3 | TGCGCCAGCAGCCAGTGGGACCTTAATGAAAAACTGTTTTTT | CASSQWDLNEKLFF
few | . | TRBJ1-1 | TRBV3-1 | TGTGCCAGCAGCCAACGGGGTGGCGACACTGAAGCTTTCTTT | CASSQRGGDTEAFF
few | TRBD1 | TRBJ2-1 | TRBV13 | TGTGCCAGCAGCACTAGTAGACAGGGGAACAATGAGCAGTTCTTC | CASSTSRQGNNEQFF
few | TRBD1 | TRBJ2-1 | TRBV10-3 | TGTGCCATCAGTGACGACAGGGGCAGTGAGCAGTTCTTC | CAISDDRGSEQFF
. | . | TRBJ2-1 | TRBV12-3/TRBV12-4 | TGTGCCAGCAGTACCCCTCCCGGGGTAGCCACCCTCTACAATGAGCAGTTCTTC | CASSTPPGVATLYNEQFF
many | TRBD1 | TRBJ1-4 | TRBV7-8 | TGTGCCAGCAGCTTAGCTGGGACAGGCGGACTGTTTTTT | CASSLAGTGGLFF